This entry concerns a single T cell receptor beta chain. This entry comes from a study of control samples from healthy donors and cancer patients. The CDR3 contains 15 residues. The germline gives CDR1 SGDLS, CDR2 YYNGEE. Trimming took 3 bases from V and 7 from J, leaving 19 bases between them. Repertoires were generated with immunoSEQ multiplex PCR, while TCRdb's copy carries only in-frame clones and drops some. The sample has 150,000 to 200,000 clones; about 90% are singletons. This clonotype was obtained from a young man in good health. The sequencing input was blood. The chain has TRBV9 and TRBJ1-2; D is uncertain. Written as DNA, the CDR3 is TGTGCCAGCAGCGCCGATCCGGCCCCCGAGGTTGGCTACACCTTC. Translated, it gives CASSADPAPEVGYTF. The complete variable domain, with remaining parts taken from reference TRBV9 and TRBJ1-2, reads DSGVTQTPKHLITATGQRVTLRCSPRSGDLSVYWYQQSLDQGLQFLIQYYNGEERAKGNILERFSAQQFPDLHSELNLSSLELGDSALYFCASSADPAPEVGYTFGSGTRLTVV.